This record covers a single TCR beta chain. Antigen unknown. TCRdb called the 5' RACE reads again in MiXCR, with one record for every CDR3 protein. This table has hundreds of thousands of distinct CDR3 sequences, more than 15% appearing once. The sample is drawn from a study of T-cell memory formation after mild COVID-19. The CDR3 loop spans 13 amino acids. Germline-derived CDR1 and CDR2 are LGHNT and FRNRAP. The V and J ends lost 5 bases and 6 bases, in that order; junction bases with no gene match: 4. General study points: CM and EM subsets held most contracting CD4+ clones; EMRA held CD8+ ones.

The genes are TRBV12-5 and TRBJ2-3, with 8 bases aligning to TRBD2. The sequence came from a man aged 18 to 30 who had mild COVID-19 (a few samples of this study predate the infection). Cell type and time point are not known. Specimen: PBMCs or a T cell subset sorted from them (not recorded which). CDR3 sequence reads: CASGNGGGDTQYF. CDR3 bases: TGTGCTAGTGGTAACGGGGGGGGCGATACGCAGTATTTT.